The TCR beta chain described here comes from a study of control samples from healthy donors and cancer patients. V was cut by 3 bases and J by 1 base, with 19 bases left in between. The CDR3 length is 17 residues. The germline V gene has CDR1 SGHNT and CDR2 YYREEE (reference sequence). Assay: immunoSEQ multiplex PCR; the TCRdb copy retains only in-frame clones and omits some. The sample holds roughly 20,000 clones, roughly 80% seen once. The clonotype comes from a man at least 80 years old with head and neck cancer. Sequencing was performed on PBMCs. The rearrangement joins TRBV5-4 to TRBJ1-2; D is perhaps TRBD1 (6 bases). In nucleotides, the CDR3 is TGTGCCAGCAGCTCAACGGGGGCAGGGGCGGTTAACTATGGCTACACCTTC. This gives the protein CASSSTGAGAVNYGYTF. Drawing the rest from reference TRBV5-4 and TRBJ1-2, the complete variable domain is ETGVTQSPTHLIKTRGQQVTLRCSSQSGHNTVSWYQQALGQGPQFIFQYYREEENGRGNFPPRFSGLQFPNYSSELNVNALELDDSALYLCASSSTGAGAVNYGYTFGSGTRLTVV.